The next 23 T cell receptor beta chains were all read from a single sample in a study of blood T cells in healthy people across ages (dated by TCRdb to between 2015 and 2016). Library prep was done by 5' RACE. Sequencing relied on an Illumina HiSeq 2500. A second PCR of about 6 to 12 cycles was run with a J-beta primer mix and a sample-barcoded 5' primer. TCRdb cleaned the public reads at Q25 with fastp, built clones with MiXCR and kept in-frame beta chains. Here each entry gathers all rows of one CDR3 protein and keeps the most common genes and DNA. The sample includes 250,000 to 300,000 distinct CDR3 sequences, with roughly 26% observed a single time. Roughly 30% of the sample goes to the ten largest clones. Sequencing was done on a sample of blood. All receptors come from an older woman in good health.

A few counts support this clonotype. The rearrangement links TRBV12-3 or TRBV12-4 to TRBJ2-7; 13 nucleotides match TRBD2. After removal of 5 bases from V and 1 base from J, the junction contained 8 bases not matched to a gene. The CDR3 sequence is 17 residues long. In DNA, the CDR3 is TGTGCCAGCAGTACATCCGGGACTAGCGGGACTTCCTACGAGCAGTACTTC. Translation: CASSTSGTSGTSYEQYF.

At least ten counts were recorded for this clonotype. The chain uses TRBV7-2 and TRBJ2-7, with TRBD2 as a possible D gene (5 bases). The J call may be in error: the DNA end matches TRBJ2-1 better. Germline loops: CDR1 SGHTA, CDR2 FQGNSA. The length of the CDR3 is 14 residues. The CDR3 sequence is CASSLSREQNEQFF. Here the CDR3 DNA reads TGTGCCAGCAGCTTATCCCGGGAACAAAATGAGCAGTTCTTC.

This clonotype showed up just a few times. The chain has TRBV7-8 and TRBJ2-5; 7 bases are a match to TRBD2. The tail of the sequence fits TRBJ2-7 better, so the J call may be wrong. The CDR3 length is 14 residues. The germline V gene has CDR1 SGHVS and CDR2 FQNEAQ. CDR3 bases: TGTGCCAGCAGTCACGTCCTAGCGGACTACGAGCAGTACTTC. Protein: CASSHVLADYEQYF.

The rearrangement links TRBV7-2 to TRBJ2-5, with TRBD2 matching over 11 bases. This CDR3 is 17 amino acids long. V dropped 5 bases and J dropped 5; count of bases not matched to a gene: 13. Germline loops: CDR1 SGHTA, CDR2 FQGNSA. The CDR3 DNA sequence: TGTGCCAGCAGCACTGGGGTAGCGGGAGGGCCTGTGGAGACCCAGTACTTC. It specifies CASSTGVAGGPVETQYF.

This clonotype was picked up a small number of times. The chain joins TRBV29-1 to TRBJ2-1; D not certain. The CDR3 is 14 amino acids. CDR1 SQVTM and CDR2 ANQGSEA come from the germline V gene. Trimming shortened V by 7 bases and J by 2 bases, and 15 bases separated the two germline ends. The CDR3 loop is CSALDETPYNEQFF. CDR3 nucleotide sequence: TGCAGCGCCCTCGACGAAACCCCCTACAATGAGCAGTTCTTC.

Regarding this clonotype: Just one base apart from a much larger clone, this may be a read error. The rearrangement joins TRBV28 to TRBJ2-3; weak D call: TRBD1 (6 bases). With 3 bases removed from V and 0 bases from J, the gap between germline ends came to 7 bases. The CDR3 length is 14 residues. Per the germline V gene, CDR1 is MDHEN and CDR2 is SYDVKM. CDR3 coding DNA: TGTGCCAGCAGTTTCACAGGGAGCACAGATACGCAGTATTTT. As protein: CASSFTGSTDTQYF.

This chain connects TRBV27 to TRBJ1-6; possible D gene TRBD1, 5 bases. Trimming left V 7 bases short and J 7 bases short, with 14 bases between. The CDR3 extends over 14 amino acids. CDR1 is MNHEY, CDR2 SMNVEV, per germline (reference sequence). The chain's CDR3 is CASKRQGVNSPLHF. CDR3 coding DNA: TGTGCCAGCAAGAGACAAGGGGTCAATTCACCCCTCCACTTT.

This clonotype turned up a few times. The chain has TRBV3-1 and TRBJ1-6; maybe TRBD1 (5 bases). Trimming left V 2 bases short and J 9 bases short, with 14 bases between. The CDR3 totals 15 residues. CDR1 and CDR2 from the germline V gene are LGHDT and YNNKEL (reference sequence). The CDR3: CASSQRDGGGSPLHF. The DNA of the CDR3 is TGTGCCAGCAGCCAAAGGGACGGGGGTGGTTCACCCCTCCACTTT.

The CDR3 reads CASSPMGQNTEAFF. The DNA for the CDR3 is TGTGCCAGCAGCCCGATGGGACAGAACACTGAAGCTTTCTTT. The chain links TRBV9 to TRBJ1-1; tentative D call: TRBD1 (6 bases). Germline CDR1 is SGDLS and CDR2 is YYNGEE. This CDR3 has 14 residues. Trimming removed 4 bases from V and 1 base from J, with 11 bases in between. Filled out from reference TRBV9 and TRBJ1-1, the complete variable domain reads DSGVTQTPKHLITATGQRVTLRCSPRSGDLSVYWYQQSLDQGLQFLIQYYNGEERAKGNILERFSAQQFPDLHSELNLSSLELGDSALYFCASSPMGQNTEAFFGQGTRLTVV.

This clonotype was counted only a few times. The chain recombines TRBV18 with TRBJ1-5, with TRBD1 identical over 9 bases. V lost 5 bases and J lost 3; bases outside the gene matches: 5. The length of the CDR3 is 15 residues. The V gene's germline CDR1 is KGHSH and CDR2 LQKENI. CDR3 protein: CASSSGTGFNQPQHF. Here the CDR3 DNA reads TGTGCCAGCTCATCCGGGACAGGGTTCAATCAGCCCCAGCATTTT. The entire variable domain, with the rest obtained from reference TRBV18 and TRBJ1-5, is as follows: NAGVMQNPRHLVRRRGQEARLRCSPMKGHSHVYWYRQLPEEGLKFMVYLQKENIIDESGMPKERFSAEFPKEGPSILRIQQVVRGDSAAYFCASSSGTGFNQPQHFGDGTRLSIL.

This clonotype appeared a few times. The chain couples TRBV5-1 to TRBJ2-5; TRBD2 aligns across 12 bases. V shed 4 bases, J shed 5 bases, and the junction held 6 bases outside the gene matches. This CDR3 has 15 residues. Germline V gene lookup returns CDR1 SGHRS and CDR2 YFSETQ. The CDR3 bases are TGCGCCAGCAGCAGGACGACTAGCGGGAGCGAGACCCAGTACTTC. It encodes CASSRTTSGSETQYF.

V is TRBV6-2 or TRBV6-3 and J is TRBJ2-3; the D is unclear. The CDR3 runs 15 residues. V shed 6 bases and J shed 0 bases, with 13 bases lying between them. The germline V gene encodes CDR1 MNHEY and CDR2 SVGEGT. CDR3 loop: CASRPSLPSTDTQYF. The CDR3 nucleotides are TGTGCCAGCAGACCCTCGTTGCCCAGCACAGATACGCAGTATTTT.

CDR3 region: CSVLLAKNTGELFF. For the CDR3, the DNA is TGCAGCGTTCTGTTGGCAAAGAACACCGGGGAGCTGTTTTTT. V usage is TRBV29-1 and J usage is TRBJ2-2, with no clear D. Deletions cut 5 bases from V and 1 base from J, with 11 bases between. The CDR3 consists of 14 residues. CDR1 is SQVTM, CDR2 ANQGSEA, per germline.

This chain joins TRBV29-1 and TRBJ2-1, with D tentatively TRBD1 or TRBD2 (5 bases each). The J call may be incorrect, as the DNA end agrees better with TRBJ2-7. Per germline, CDR1 SQVTM and CDR2 ANQGSEA. The CDR3 totals 14 residues. This CDR3 is CSVGDGRMSYEQYF. The CDR3, as DNA: TGCAGCGTAGGGGACGGACGAATGAGCTACGAGCAGTACTTC.

This clonotype was counted a few times. The chain is built from TRBV12-3 or TRBV12-4 and TRBJ1-1; D is possibly TRBD1 (6 bases). This CDR3 is 16 amino acids long. V was pared by 5 bases and J by 1 base, with 17 bases between. Here the CDR3 reads CASSPPRAGANTEAFF. The CDR3 DNA is TGTGCCAGCAGTCCACCTCGGGCAGGGGCGAACACTGAAGCTTTCTTT.

This clonotype was seen ten or more times. This chain joins TRBV7-9 and TRBJ2-2; maybe TRBD2 (5 bases). V lost 7 bases and J lost 10, with 19 bases in between. The germline V gene encodes CDR1 SEHNR and CDR2 FQNEAQ (reference sequence). This CDR3 has 14 residues. The CDR3 DNA reads as TGTGCCAGCACCCCGGCTAGCTCCTCCTTGGAGCTGTTTTTT. It specifies CASTPASSSLELFF.

As for this clonotype: Because the CDR3's place on the DNA is in doubt, the DNA is left out and the CDR3 is given as listed by TCRdb. The gene calls are TRBV20-1 and TRBJ2-2; the table's D call TRBD1 went unverified against the DNA. Germline loops: CDR1 DFQATT, CDR2 SNEGSKA (reference sequence). The CDR3 is 21 amino acids long, termini counted. The CDR3: CPQNGEGFFGPGTRLTGELFF.

A few counts support this clonotype. V is TRBV29-1 and J is TRBJ2-2, with no clear D. Trimming took 4 bases from V and 3 from J, leaving 6 bases between them. CDR1 is SQVTM, CDR2 ANQGSEA, per germline. The CDR3 is made up of 12 amino acids. The CDR3 DNA follows: TGCAGCGTTGGACCGGACACCGGGGAGCTGTTTTTT. Amino acids: CSVGPDTGELFF.

The chain uses TRBV3-1 and TRBJ1-2, with D tentatively TRBD1 (5 bases). CDR1 LGHDT and CDR2 YNNKEL come from the germline V gene (reference sequence). The CDR3 length is 17 residues. V lost 3 bases and J 11 bases, leaving 28 bases between the germline ends. The CDR3 sequence: CASSQTVRDGGLWGYTF. DNA of the CDR3: TGTGCCAGCAGCCAGACGGTCCGGGACGGAGGACTATGGGGATACACCTTC.

This rearrangement joins TRBV10-3 to TRBJ1-2; 12 nucleotides match TRBD1. V dropped 4 bases and J dropped 4; count of bases not matched to a gene: 4. The CDR3 loop spans 15 amino acids. Looked up from germline, CDR1 is ENHRY and CDR2 is SYGVKD. CDR3 sequence: CAISGGTGGGYGYTF. The CDR3 DNA follows: TGTGCCATCAGTGGGGGGACAGGGGGCGGCTATGGCTACACCTTC.

V is TRBV7-4 and J is TRBJ1-1, with unresolved D. CDR1 is SGHVT and CDR2 is SQSDAQ in the germline V gene. This CDR3 contains 12 residues. V was clipped by 3 bases and J by 12 bases, with 14 bases between them. CDR3 residues: CASSFTGYSPFF. The CDR3 region has the DNA TGTGCCAGCAGCTTCACGGGGTATTCACCTTTCTTT. Together with reference TRBV7-4 and TRBJ1-1, the CDR3 gives the full variable domain: GAGVSQSPRYKVAKRGRDVALRCDSISGHVTLYWYRQTLGQGSEVLTYSQSDAQRDKSGRPSGRFSAERPERSVSTLKIQRTEQGDSAVYLCASSFTGYSPFFGQGTRLTVV.

The chain has TRBV28 and TRBJ1-5; 7 bases are shared with TRBD1. The CDR3 covers 14 residues. Trimming at V came to 7 bases and at J to 5 bases, leaving 8 bases not matched to a gene. Germline CDR1 is MDHEN and CDR2 is SYDVKM. The CDR3 sequence: CASNPGGSYQPQHF. CDR3 nucleotide sequence: TGTGCCAGCAACCCAGGGGGGAGTTATCAGCCCCAGCATTTT.

The CDR3 spells CASSPIMGTDTQYF. Here the CDR3 DNA reads TGTGCCAGCAGCCCAATTATGGGGACAGATACGCAGTATTTT. The gene calls are TRBV7-2 and TRBJ2-3, with D uncertain. Germline values: CDR1 SGHTA, CDR2 FQGNSA. This CDR3 spans 14 amino acids. V was pared by 5 bases and J by 3 bases, with 12 bases between.